These 5 T cell receptor beta chains were sequenced from one sample in a study of identical twins. TCRdb redid the calling of the 5' RACE reads with MiXCR, one entry per CDR3 protein. The sample gives 200,000 to 250,000 distinct CDR3 sequences, 7.5% of which show up once; less than 2% is in the top ten. This same sample was also part of a study on yellow fever vaccine responses in identical twins.

Sequenced material: memory (CD45RO+) T cells sorted from blood. These receptors were obtained from a woman aged 18 to 35 in good health.

This clonotype was counted a few times. The rearrangement uses TRBV11-2 and TRBJ2-2, with D uncertain. With 2 bases removed from V and 5 bases from J, the gap between germline ends came to 15 bases. This CDR3 spans 16 amino acids. Germline V gene data show CDR1 as SGHAT and CDR2 as FQNNGV. This chain's CDR3 is CASSLFETASTGELFF. In nucleotides, the CDR3 is TGTGCCAGCAGCTTATTTGAGACTGCTAGTACCGGGGAGCTGTTTTTT.

This clonotype has a count of ten or more. The V gene is TRBV5-1, the J gene TRBJ2-3, with 7 bases matching TRBD2. The trim removed 3 bases at V and 7 bases at J, leaving 8 bases unmatched. CDR1 is SGHRS and CDR2 is YFSETQ in the germline V gene. This CDR3 has 14 amino acids. The CDR3 is CASSSLGGTNTQYF. The CDR3 DNA follows: TGCGCCAGCAGCTCCCTCGGGGGGACGAATACGCAGTATTTT. Using reference TRBV5-1 and TRBJ2-3 for the parts outside the CDR3, the full variable domain is KAGVTQTPRYLIKTRGQQVTLSCSPISGHRSVSWYQQTPGQGLQFLFEYFSETQRNKGNFPGRFSGRQFSNSRSEMNVSTLELGDSALYLCASSSLGGTNTQYFGPGTRLTVL.

The chain is built from TRBV19 and TRBJ2-6; D gene ambiguous. The length of the CDR3 is 16 residues. CDR1 is LNHDA, CDR2 SQIVND, per germline (reference sequence). Trimming removed 3 bases from V and 0 bases from J, with 9 bases in between. The CDR3 region has the DNA TGTGCCAGTAGTATGGGCACTTTCTCTGGGGCCAACGTCCTGACTTTC. Its translation is CASSMGTFSGANVLTF.

The sample holds many counts of this clonotype. CDR3 sequence: CASRQSGTGGTDTQYF. The CDR3 DNA reads as TGCGCCAGCAGACAATCCGGGACAGGGGGCACAGATACGCAGTATTTT. The chain joins TRBV5-1 to TRBJ2-3; 10 bases fit TRBD1. This CDR3 comprises 16 residues. CDR1 is SGHRS and CDR2 is YFSETQ in the germline V gene. The V and J ends lost 5 bases and 1 base, in that order; junction bases with no gene match: 7.

This clonotype was counted ten times or more. The gene calls are TRBV7-9 and TRBJ1-1, with 7 bases aligning to TRBD1. The V gene's germline CDR1 is SEHNR and CDR2 FQNEAQ (reference sequence). V shed 5 bases, J shed 4 bases, and the junction held 10 bases outside the gene matches. This CDR3 is 15 amino acids long. The CDR3 is CASSRSSAGGTEAFF. Here the CDR3 DNA reads TGTGCCAGCAGCCGTTCCTCGGCAGGGGGCACTGAAGCTTTCTTT.